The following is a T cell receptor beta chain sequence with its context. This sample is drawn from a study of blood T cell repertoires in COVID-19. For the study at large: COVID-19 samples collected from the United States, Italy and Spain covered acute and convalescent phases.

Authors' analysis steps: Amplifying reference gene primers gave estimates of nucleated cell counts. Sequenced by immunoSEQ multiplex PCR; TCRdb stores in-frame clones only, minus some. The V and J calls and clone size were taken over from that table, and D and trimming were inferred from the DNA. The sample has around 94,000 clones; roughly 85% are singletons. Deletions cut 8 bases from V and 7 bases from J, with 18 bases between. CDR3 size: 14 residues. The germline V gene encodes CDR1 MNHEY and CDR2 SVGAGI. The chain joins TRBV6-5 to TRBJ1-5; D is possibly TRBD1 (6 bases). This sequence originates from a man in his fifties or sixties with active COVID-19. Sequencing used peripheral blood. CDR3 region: CASRRGGLGQPQHF. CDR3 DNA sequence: TGTGCCAGCCGACGGGGGGGGCTAGGCCAGCCCCAGCATTTT.